This T cell receptor beta chain comes out of a study of T-cell reconstitution after alpha-beta-depleted transplantation in children. This clonotype was seen a handful of times. Unique molecular identifiers were incorporated when the TCRbeta library was constructed. TCRdb redid the calling of the PCR reads with MiXCR, one entry per CDR3 protein. Of about 500,000 distinct CDR3 sequences listed, over 25% are singletons. This clonotype originated in a human donor who donated a stem cell graft to a child with aplastic anemia. The material sequenced was PBMCs from the stem cell graft donor, taken from the stem cell graft.

CDR3 bases: TGTGCCAGCAGGGATTTGGGGGCCCCCACCTTAACTGATGGCTACACCTTC. This sequence encodes CASRDLGAPTLTDGYTF. The V call is TRBV11-2, the J call TRBJ1-2; TRBD1 is a possible D gene (6 bases). With 6 bases removed from V and 6 bases from J, the gap between germline ends came to 26 bases. Germline values: CDR1 SGHAT, CDR2 FQNNGV. The CDR3 covers 17 residues.